The entry that follows covers one T cell receptor (beta chain) sequence. This entry belongs to a study of control samples from healthy donors and cancer patients. The assay was immunoSEQ multiplex PCR, and TCRdb's table has in-frame clones only and misses some. Among tens of thousands of clones listed, about nine tenths were seen once. This CDR3 contains 14 residues. With 5 bases clipped from V and 6 bases from J, the junction kept 3 bases outside the gene matches. CDR1 and CDR2 from the germline V gene are SGHTA and FQGNSA. Sequenced: PBMCs. This chain joins TRBV7-2 and TRBJ1-4; 10 bases line up with TRBD1. The source of this sequence is a woman aged 45 to 65 with colorectal cancer. The CDR3 coding sequence is TGTGCCAGCAGCCGGGACAGGGGTCATGAAAAACTGTTTTTT. Translation: CASSRDRGHEKLFF.